Listed here is a single T cell receptor (beta chain). This clone has only one observation. Its antigen is currently not known. No base qualities exist here, and no much larger clone lies one base off it. The data derive from a study of chemoradiotherapy in HPV16-positive cancers (dated by TCRdb to 2021 to 2024). A note on the overall study: Candidate HPV-specific T-cell clones and common TCR motifs were defined by functional T-cell assays performed on cells from a couple of HPV16-positive patients. The study asked whether T-cell immunity to the HPV oncoproteins E6 and E7 changes during chemoradiotherapy and whether this immunity affects survival. TCR repertoires from around 80 patients with HPV-related cancers were then used to track the candidate HPV-specific TCRs and motifs. General conclusions and limits of the study: Only a couple of HPV16-positive patients were used to derive the functional definition of HPV-specific T cells, and the survival association was reported for HPV16-positive patients. Expansion of candidate HPV-specific clones and E7-related TCR motifs was observed in the tumor microenvironment during treatment, whereas no such expansion was observed for non-HPV-specific T cells. Among HPV16-positive patients, expansion of HPV-responsive T cells during chemoradiotherapy was associated with better recurrence-free survival.

CDR1 SEHNR and CDR2 FQNEAQ are derived from the germline V gene (reference sequence). V loses 8 bases, J loses 7 bases, and the germline ends lie 5 bases apart. The CDR3 holds 10 amino acids from the cysteine to the phenylalanine. Kept here is only the CDR3 DNA, which spans 30 bases and is read in frame from base 1. Repertoires were sampled repeatedly over the course of chemoradiotherapy so that clonal expansion in the tumor microenvironment could be followed. Libraries came from the immunoSEQ multiplex PCR assay. This is the immuneACCESS table as TCRdb keeps it, with only in-frame sequences that have V and J called. A part of the clones is gone; compared with another copy, unresolved V genes explain less than half, and the rest is unexplained. Counted in this sample were around 22,000 clones; 80% to 95% of them appeared once. The leading ten clones occupy under 20% of the sample.

The chain uses TRBV7-9 and TRBJ2-2, with no confidently assigned D gene. This TCR derives from a human donor with HPV-associated anogenital cancer. Sequenced here: blood, sampled from a patient who underwent chemoradiotherapy. The CDR3 sequence is CASESGELFF. Read as DNA, the sequence is TGTGCCAGCGAAAGCGGGGAGCTGTTTTTT.